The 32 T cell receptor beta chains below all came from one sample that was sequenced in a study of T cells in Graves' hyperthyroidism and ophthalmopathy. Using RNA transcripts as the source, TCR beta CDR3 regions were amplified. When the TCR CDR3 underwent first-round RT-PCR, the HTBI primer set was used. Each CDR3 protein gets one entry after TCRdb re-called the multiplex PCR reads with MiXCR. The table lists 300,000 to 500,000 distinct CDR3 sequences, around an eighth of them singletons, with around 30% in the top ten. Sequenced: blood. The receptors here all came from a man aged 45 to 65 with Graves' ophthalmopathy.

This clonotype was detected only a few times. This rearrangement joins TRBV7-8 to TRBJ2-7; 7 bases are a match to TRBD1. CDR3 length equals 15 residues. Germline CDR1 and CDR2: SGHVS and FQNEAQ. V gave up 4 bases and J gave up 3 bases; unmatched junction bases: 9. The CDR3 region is CASSSRDSLSYEQYF. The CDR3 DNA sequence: TGTGCCAGCAGCTCCCGGGACAGCTTAAGCTACGAGCAGTACTTC. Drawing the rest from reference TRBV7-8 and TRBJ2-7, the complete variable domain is GAGVSQSPRYKVAKRGQDVALRCDPISGHVSLFWYQQALGQGPEFLTYFQNEAQLDKSGLPSDRFFAERPEGSVSTLKIQRTQQEDSAVYLCASSSRDSLSYEQYFGPGTRLTVT.

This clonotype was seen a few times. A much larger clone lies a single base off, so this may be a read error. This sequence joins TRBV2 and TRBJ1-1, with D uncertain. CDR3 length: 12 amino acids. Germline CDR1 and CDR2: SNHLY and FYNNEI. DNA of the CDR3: TGTGCCAGCCTGGTAATGAACACTGAAGCTCTCTTT. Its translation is CASLVMNTEALF.

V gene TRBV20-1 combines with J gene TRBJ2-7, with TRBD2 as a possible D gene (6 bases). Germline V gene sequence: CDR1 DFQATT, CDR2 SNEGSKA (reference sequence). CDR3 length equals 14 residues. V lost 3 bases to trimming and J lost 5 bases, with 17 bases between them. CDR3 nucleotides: TGCAGTGCTAGTGTGGGACTCCTACCCCACGAGCAGTACTTC. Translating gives CSASVGLLPHEQYF.

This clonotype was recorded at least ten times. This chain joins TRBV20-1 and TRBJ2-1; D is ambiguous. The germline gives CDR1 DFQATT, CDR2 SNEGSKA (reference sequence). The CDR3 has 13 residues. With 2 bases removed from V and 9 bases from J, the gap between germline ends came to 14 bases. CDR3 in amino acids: CSARSRAQGEQFF. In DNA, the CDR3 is TGCAGTGCTAGATCGCGAGCTCAAGGTGAGCAGTTCTTC.

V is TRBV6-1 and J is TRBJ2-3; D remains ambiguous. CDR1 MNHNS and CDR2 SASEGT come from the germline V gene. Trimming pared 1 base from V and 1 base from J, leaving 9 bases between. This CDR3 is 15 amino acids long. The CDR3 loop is CASSEGITRTDTQYF. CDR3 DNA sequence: TGTGCCAGCAGTGAAGGTATCACGCGCACAGATACGCAGTATTTT.

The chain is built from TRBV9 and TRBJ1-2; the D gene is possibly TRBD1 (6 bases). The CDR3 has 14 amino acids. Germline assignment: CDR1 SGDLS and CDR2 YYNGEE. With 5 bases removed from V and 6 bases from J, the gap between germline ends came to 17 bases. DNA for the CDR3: TGTGCCAGCAGTCAGACGGGGGGCGCTCATGGCTACACCTTC. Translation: CASSQTGGAHGYTF. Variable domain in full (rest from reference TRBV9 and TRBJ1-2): DSGVTQTPKHLITATGQRVTLRCSPRSGDLSVYWYQQSLDQGLQFLIQYYNGEERAKGNILERFSAQQFPDLHSELNLSSLELGDSALYFCASSQTGGAHGYTFGSGTRLTVV.

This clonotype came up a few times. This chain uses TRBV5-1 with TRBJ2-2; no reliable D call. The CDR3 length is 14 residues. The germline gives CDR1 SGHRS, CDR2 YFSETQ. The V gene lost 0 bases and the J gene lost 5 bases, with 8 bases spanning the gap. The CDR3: CASSLAPETGELFF. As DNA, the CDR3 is TGCGCCAGCAGCTTGGCTCCAGAGACCGGGGAGCTGTTTTTT.

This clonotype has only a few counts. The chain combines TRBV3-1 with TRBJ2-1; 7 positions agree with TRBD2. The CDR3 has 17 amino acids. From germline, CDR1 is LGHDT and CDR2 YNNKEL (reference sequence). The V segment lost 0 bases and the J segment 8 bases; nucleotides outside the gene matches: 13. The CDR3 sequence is CASSQDSSGYLSDEQFF. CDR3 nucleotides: TGTGCCAGCAGCCAAGATTCTAGCGGCTATTTGTCCGATGAGCAGTTCTTC.

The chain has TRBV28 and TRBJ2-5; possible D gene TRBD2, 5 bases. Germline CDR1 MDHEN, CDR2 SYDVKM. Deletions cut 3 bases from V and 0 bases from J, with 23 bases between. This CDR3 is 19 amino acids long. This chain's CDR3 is CASSFPGLSFKRYQETQYF. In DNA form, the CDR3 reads TGTGCCAGCAGTTTCCCCGGACTTTCTTTCAAGAGGTACCAAGAGACCCAGTACTTC. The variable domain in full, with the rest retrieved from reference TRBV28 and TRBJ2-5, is DVKVTQSSRYLVKRTGEKVFLECVQDMDHENMFWYRQDPGLGLRLIYFSYDVKMKEKGDIPEGYSVSREKKERFSLILESASTNQTSMYLCASSFPGLSFKRYQETQYFGPGTRLLVL.

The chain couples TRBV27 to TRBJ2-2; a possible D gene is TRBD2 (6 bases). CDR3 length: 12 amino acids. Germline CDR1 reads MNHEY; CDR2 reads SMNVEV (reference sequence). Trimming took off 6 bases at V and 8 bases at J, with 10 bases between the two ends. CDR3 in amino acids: CASRGGPGELFF. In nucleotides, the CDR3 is TGTGCCAGCAGGGGGGGACCGGGGGAGCTGTTTTTT.

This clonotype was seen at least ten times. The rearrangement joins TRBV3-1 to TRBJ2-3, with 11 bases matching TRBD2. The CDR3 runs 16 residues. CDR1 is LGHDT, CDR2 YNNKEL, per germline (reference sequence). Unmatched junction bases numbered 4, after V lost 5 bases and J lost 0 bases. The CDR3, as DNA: TGTGCCAGCAGCGAAAGGACTAGCGGGAGCACAGATACGCAGTATTTT. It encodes CASSERTSGSTDTQYF.

CDR3 nucleotides: TGCAGTGCTAGTCCCGGCACTGAAGCTTTCTTT. Translated, it gives CSASPGTEAFF. The chain has TRBV20-1 and TRBJ1-1; D remains unclear. Germline values: CDR1 DFQATT, CDR2 SNEGSKA (reference sequence). CDR3 length: 11 amino acids. V gave up 3 bases and J gave up 4 bases, with 6 bases separating them.

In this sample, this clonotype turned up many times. In DNA, the CDR3 is TGTGCCTGGACTAGCGGACCGCCCTACGAGCAGTACTTC. Amino acids: CAWTSGPPYEQYF. The chain carries TRBV30 and TRBJ2-7; 7 nucleotides align to TRBD2. Germline CDR1 reads GTSNPN; CDR2 reads SVGIG (reference sequence). This CDR3 is 13 amino acids long. Trimming removed 4 bases from V and 2 bases from J; junction bases left unmatched: 5.

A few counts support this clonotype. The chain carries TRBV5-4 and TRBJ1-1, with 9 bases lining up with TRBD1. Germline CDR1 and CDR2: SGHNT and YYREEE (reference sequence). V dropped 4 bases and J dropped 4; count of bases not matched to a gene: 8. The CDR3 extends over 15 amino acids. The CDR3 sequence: CASSPGTGSGTEAFF. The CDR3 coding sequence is TGTGCCAGCAGCCCTGGGACAGGGTCGGGCACTGAAGCTTTCTTT.

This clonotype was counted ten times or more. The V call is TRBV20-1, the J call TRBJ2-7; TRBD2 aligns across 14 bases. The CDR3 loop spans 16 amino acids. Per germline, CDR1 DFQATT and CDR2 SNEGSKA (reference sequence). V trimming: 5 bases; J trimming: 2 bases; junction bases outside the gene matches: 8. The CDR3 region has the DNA TGCAGTGCTTGGACTAGCGGGAGGTCGACCCCCTACGAGCAGTACTTC. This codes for CSAWTSGRSTPYEQYF.

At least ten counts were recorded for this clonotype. CDR3 protein: CASSEDSRRPTDTQYF. CDR3 nucleotides: TGTGCCAGCAGTGAAGACTCCCGAAGGCCTACAGATACGCAGTATTTT. The chain couples TRBV6-1 to TRBJ2-3; D remains unclear. V lost 1 base and J lost 3, with 14 bases in between. CDR1 and CDR2 from the germline V gene are MNHNS and SASEGT. The CDR3 is 16 amino acids.

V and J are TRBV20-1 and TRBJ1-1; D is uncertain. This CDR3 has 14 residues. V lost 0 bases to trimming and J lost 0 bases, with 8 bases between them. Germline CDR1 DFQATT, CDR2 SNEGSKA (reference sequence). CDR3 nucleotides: TGCAGTGCTAGAGATCCGGTCATGAACACTGAAGCTTTCTTT. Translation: CSARDPVMNTEAFF.

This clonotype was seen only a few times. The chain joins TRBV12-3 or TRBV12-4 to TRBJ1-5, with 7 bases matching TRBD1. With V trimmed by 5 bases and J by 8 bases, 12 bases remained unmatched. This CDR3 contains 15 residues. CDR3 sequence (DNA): TGTGCCAGCAGTACTCAGACAGGGTTAATGGAGCCCCAGCATTTT. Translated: CASSTQTGLMEPQHF.

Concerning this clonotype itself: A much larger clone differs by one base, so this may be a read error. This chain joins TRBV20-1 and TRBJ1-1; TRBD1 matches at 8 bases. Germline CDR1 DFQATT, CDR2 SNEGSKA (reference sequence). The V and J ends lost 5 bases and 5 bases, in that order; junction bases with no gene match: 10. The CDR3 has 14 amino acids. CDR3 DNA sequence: TGCAGTGCTTATATCACAGGGGGGAGGACTGAAGCTTTCTTT. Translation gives CSAYITGGRTEAFF.

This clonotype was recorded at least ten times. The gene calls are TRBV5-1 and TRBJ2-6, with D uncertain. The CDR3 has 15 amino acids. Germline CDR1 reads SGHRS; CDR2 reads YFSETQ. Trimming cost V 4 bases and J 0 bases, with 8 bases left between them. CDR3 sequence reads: CASSEQSSGANVLTF. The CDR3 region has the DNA TGCGCCAGCAGCGAACAGAGCTCTGGGGCCAACGTCCTGACTTTC.

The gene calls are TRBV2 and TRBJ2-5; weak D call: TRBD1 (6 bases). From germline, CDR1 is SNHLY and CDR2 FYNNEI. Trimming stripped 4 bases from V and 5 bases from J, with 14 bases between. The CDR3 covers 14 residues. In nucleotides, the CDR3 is TGTGCCAGCAGTGCGGGACAATCAGGGGAGACCCAGTACTTC. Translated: CASSAGQSGETQYF.

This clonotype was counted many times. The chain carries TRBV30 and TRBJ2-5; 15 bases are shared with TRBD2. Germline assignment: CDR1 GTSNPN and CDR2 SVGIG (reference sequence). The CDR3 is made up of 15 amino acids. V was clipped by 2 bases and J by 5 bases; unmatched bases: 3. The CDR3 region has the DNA TGTGCCTGGAGTCCGGGACTAGCGGGAGGTGAGACCCAGTACTTC. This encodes CAWSPGLAGGETQYF.

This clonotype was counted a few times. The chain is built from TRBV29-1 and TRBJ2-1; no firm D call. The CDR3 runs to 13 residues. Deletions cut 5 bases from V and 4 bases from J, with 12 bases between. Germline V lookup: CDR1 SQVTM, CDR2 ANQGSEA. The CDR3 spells CSVSWKGYNEQFF. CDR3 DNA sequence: TGCAGCGTTAGCTGGAAGGGTTACAATGAGCAGTTCTTC.

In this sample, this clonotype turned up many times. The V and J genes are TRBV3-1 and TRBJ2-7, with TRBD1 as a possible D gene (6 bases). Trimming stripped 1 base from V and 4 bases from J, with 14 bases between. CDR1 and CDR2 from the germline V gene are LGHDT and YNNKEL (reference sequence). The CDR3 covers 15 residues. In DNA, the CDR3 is TGTGCCAGCAGCCAAGCAGGGGCTTATGTGTACGAGCAGTACTTC. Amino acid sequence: CASSQAGAYVYEQYF.

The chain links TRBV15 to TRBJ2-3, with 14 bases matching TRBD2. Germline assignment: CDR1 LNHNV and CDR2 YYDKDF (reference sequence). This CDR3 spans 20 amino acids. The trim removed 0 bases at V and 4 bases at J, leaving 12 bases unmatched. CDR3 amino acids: CATSREGGTSGSFPPDTQYF. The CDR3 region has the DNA TGTGCCACCAGCAGAGAGGGTGGGACTAGCGGGAGTTTTCCTCCAGATACGCAGTATTTT.

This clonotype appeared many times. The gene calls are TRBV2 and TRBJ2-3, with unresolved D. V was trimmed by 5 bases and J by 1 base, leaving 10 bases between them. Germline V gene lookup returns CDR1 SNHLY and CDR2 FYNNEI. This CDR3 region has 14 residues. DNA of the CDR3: TGTGCCAGCAGTTTCAAATGGGGCACAGATACGCAGTATTTT. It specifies CASSFKWGTDTQYF.

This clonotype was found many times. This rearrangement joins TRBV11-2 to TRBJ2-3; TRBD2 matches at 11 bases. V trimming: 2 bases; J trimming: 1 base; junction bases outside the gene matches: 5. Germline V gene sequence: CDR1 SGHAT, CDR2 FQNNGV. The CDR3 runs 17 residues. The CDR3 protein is CASSLLAGGRGTDTQYF. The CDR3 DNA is TGTGCCAGCAGCTTACTAGCGGGAGGCCGGGGCACAGATACGCAGTATTTT.

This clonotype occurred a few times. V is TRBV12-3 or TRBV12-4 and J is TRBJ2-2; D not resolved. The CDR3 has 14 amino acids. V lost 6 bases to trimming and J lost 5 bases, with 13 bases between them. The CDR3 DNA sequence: TGTGCCAGCAGCGGGCCCCGTCTAACCGGGGAGCTGTTTTTT. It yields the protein CASSGPRLTGELFF.

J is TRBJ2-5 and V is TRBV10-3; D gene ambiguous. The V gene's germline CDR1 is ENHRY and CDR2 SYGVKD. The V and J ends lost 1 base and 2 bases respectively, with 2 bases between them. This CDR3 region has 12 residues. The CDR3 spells CAISEWQETQYF. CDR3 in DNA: TGTGCCATCAGTGAGTGGCAAGAGACCCAGTACTTC.

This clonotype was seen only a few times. The CDR3 reads CASSSTGGFYEQYF. The CDR3, as DNA: TGTGCCAGCAGTTCCACAGGGGGCTTCTACGAGCAGTACTTC. V is TRBV27 and J is TRBJ2-7; TRBD1 matches 9 bases. Looked up from germline, CDR1 is MNHEY and CDR2 is SMNVEV (reference sequence). The CDR3 sequence is 14 residues long. The ends lost 4 bases at V and 3 bases at J; junction bases unmatched: 4.

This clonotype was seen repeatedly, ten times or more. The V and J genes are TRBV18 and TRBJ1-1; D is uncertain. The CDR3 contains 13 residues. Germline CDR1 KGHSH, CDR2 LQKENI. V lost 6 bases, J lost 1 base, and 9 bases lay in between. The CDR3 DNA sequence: TGTGCCAGCTCGGATCAGGAGAACACTGAAGCTTTCTTT. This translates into CASSDQENTEAFF.

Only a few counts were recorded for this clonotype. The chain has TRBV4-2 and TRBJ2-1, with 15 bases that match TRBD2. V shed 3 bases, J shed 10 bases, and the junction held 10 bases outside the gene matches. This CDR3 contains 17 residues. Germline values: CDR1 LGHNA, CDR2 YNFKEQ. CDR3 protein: CASSQQTGTSGRMEQFF. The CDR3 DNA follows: TGTGCCAGCAGCCAGCAAACCGGGACTAGCGGGAGGATGGAGCAGTTCTTC.